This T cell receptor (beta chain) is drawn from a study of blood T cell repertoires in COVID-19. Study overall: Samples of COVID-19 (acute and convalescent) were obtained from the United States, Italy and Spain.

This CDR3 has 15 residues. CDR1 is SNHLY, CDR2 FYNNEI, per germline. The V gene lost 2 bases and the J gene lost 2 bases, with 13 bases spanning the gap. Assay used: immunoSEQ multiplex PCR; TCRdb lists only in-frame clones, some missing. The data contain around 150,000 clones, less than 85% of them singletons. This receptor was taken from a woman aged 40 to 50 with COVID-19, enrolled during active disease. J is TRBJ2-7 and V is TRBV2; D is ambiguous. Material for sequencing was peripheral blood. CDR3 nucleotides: TGTGCCAGCAGTGAATTCGTGGGCAGCACCTACGAGCAGTACTTC. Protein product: CASSEFVGSTYEQYF.